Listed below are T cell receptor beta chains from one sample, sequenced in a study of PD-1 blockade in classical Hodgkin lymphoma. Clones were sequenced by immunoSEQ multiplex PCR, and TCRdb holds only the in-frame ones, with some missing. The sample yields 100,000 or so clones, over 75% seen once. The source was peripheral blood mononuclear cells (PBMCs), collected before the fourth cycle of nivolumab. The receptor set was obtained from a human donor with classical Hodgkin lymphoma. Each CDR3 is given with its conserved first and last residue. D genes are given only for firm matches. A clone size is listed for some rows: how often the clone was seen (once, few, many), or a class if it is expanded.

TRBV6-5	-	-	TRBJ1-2	TGTGCCAGCATTCCCGAGGACAGTCTATGGGGCTACACCTTC	CASIPEDSLWGYTF
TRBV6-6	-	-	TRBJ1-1	TGTGCCAGCAGTAACCGACCTAACACTGAAGCTTTCTTT	CASSNRPNTEAFF
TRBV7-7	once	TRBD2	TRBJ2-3	TGTGCCAGCAGCTCGGGGAGGGGCAGCACAGATACGCAGTATTTT	CASSSGRGSTDTQYF
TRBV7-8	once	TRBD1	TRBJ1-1	TGTGCCAGCAGCAGAACTTCCGGGACAGGGGGTATAAGGACTGAAGCTTTCTTT	CASSRTSGTGGIRTEAFF
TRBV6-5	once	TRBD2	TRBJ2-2	TGTGCCAGCAGTTACGACGGGGGGGCCACCGGGGAGCTGTTTTTT	CASSYDGGATGELFF
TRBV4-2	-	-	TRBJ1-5	TGTGCCAGCAGCCATAAGGACAGACGCAATCAGCCCCAGCATTTT	CASSHKDRRNQPQHF
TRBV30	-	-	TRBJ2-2	TGTGCCTGGAGTGTACGAGGAACGAACACCGGGGAGCTGTTTTTT	CAWSVRGTNTGELFF
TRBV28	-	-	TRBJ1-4	TGTGCCAGCAGTCCCAGTATGCAGTCTCCAACTAATGAAAAACTGTTTTTT	CASSPSMQSPTNEKLFF
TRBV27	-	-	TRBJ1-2	TGTGCCAGCAGACTGAACCGAGGGATGCGCTACACCTTC	CASRLNRGMRYTF
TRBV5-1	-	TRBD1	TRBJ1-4	TGCGCCAGCAGCCCCCCGGGACAGGGGAATGAAAAACTGTTTTTT	CASSPPGQGNEKLFF
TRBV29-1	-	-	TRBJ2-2	TGCAGCGTTGAAACTCAGGGGAACACCGGGGAGCTGTTTTTT	CSVETQGNTGELFF
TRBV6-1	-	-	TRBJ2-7	TGTGCCAGCAGTGAAGCATGGACCTATTCCTACGAGCAGTACTTC	CASSEAWTYSYEQYF
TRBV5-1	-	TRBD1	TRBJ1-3	TGCGCCAGCAGCCCCGGACAGGGGGGGAACACCATATATTTT	CASSPGQGGNTIYF
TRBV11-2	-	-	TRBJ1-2	TGTGCCAGCAGCTTAATCTTAGCCGATGGCTACACCTTC	CASSLILADGYTF
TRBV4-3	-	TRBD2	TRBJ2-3	TGCGCCAGCAGACCTAGCGGGGCGTCCACAGATACGCAGTATTTT	CASRPSGASTDTQYF
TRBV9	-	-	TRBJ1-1	TGTGCCAGCAGCGCACAACCCTCGAACACTGAAGCTTTCTTT	CASSAQPSNTEAFF
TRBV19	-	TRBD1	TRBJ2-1	TGTGCCAGTAGTATATGGACAGGGGACAATGAGCAGTTCTTC	CASSIWTGDNEQFF
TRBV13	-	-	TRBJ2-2	TGTGCCAGCAGCTCGACACCTCCGAACACCGGGGAGCTGTTTTTT	CASSSTPPNTGELFF
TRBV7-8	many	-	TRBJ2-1	TGTGCCAGCAGCTTAGCGGGGAGAAATGAGCAGTTCTTC	CASSLAGRNEQFF
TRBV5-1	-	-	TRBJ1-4	TGCGCCAGCAGCTTGGGACAAACCTATGAAAAACTGTTTTTT	CASSLGQTYEKLFF
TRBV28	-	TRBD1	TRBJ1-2	TGTGCCAGCAGTCTTCACTCGACAGGGCTAGGGGGCTACACCTTC	CASSLHSTGLGGYTF
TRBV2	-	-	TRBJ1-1	TGTGCCAGCAGTGAAGCCCGGAGCATGAACACTGAAGCTTTCTTT	CASSEARSMNTEAFF
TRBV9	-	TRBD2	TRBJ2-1	TGTGCCAGCAGCGTAGCCGGGACTAGCGGCAATGAGCAGTTCTTC	CASSVAGTSGNEQFF
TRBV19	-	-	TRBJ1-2	TGTGCCAGTAGTAAGCTTGGACAGCTCTATGGCTACACCTTC	CASSKLGQLYGYTF
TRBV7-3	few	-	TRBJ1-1	TGTGCCAGCAGTTCGACGGTGAACACTGAAGCTTTCTTT	CASSSTVNTEAFF
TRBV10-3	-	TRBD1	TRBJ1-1	TGTGCCAGTCGACAGGGGAACACTGAAGCTTTCTTT	CASRQGNTEAFF
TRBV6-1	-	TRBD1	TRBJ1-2	TGTGCCAGCAGCGGGACAGCCCTTGCTAACTATGGCTACACCTTC	CASSGTALANYGYTF
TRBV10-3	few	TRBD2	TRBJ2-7	TGTGCCATCAGTGATTTCGGGGGGGTTAGCGAGCAGTACTTC	CAISDFGGVSEQYF
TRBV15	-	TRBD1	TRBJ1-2	TGTGCCACCAGCAGAGATCCTGACAGGGACCCAGCTAACTATGGCTACACCTTC	CATSRDPDRDPANYGYTF
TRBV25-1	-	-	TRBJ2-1	TGTGCCAGCATTTCCTCGGGGACCGACAATGAGCAGTTCTTC	CASISSGTDNEQFF
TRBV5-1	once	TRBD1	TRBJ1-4	TGCGCCAGCAGCTTGGGGACAGGGGGAAATGAAAAACTGTTTTTT	CASSLGTGGNEKLFF
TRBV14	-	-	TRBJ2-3	TGTGCCAGCAGCCAAGATCCAGATACGCAGTATTTT	CASSQDPDTQYF
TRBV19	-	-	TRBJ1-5	TGTGCCAGTCTTAATGGGGAGAGGGGCAATCAGCCCCAGCATTTT	CASLNGERGNQPQHF